The rows below give T cell receptor beta chains drawn from one sample of a study of T cell responses to AZD1222 COVID-19 vaccine. Using immunoSEQ multiplex PCR, the repertoire was profiled, and TCRdb retains in-frame clones only, with some absent. Of about 150,000 clones listed, about 90% are singletons. The specimen comprised peripheral blood, sampled on day 0 of AZD1222 vaccination. Receptors originate from an adult in good health. The CDR3 runs from the conserved cysteine through the conserved F or W. The order of the fields is V gene, D gene, J gene, CDR3 protein, CDR3 DNA. The D gene is left open where the match is weak.

>TRBV18|TRBD1|TRBJ1-3
CASSPEGQGTGNTIYF
TGTGCCAGCTCACCCGAGGGACAGGGGACTGGAAACACCATATATTTT
>TRBV6-5|NA|TRBJ2-7
CASSYETGTASYEQYF
TGTGCCAGCAGTTACGAGACCGGGACCGCATCCTACGAGCAGTACTTC
>TRBV5-1|NA|TRBJ2-5
CASSLLARQETQYF
TGCGCCAGCAGCTTGTTGGCCAGACAAGAGACCCAGTACTTC
>TRBV20-1|NA|TRBJ2-1
CSASKGLGAEQFF
TGCAGTGCTAGTAAGGGGTTAGGGGCCGAGCAGTTCTTC
>TRBV10-1|TRBD1|TRBJ2-7
CASSGGDRLYEQYF
TGCGCCAGCAGTGGAGGGGACAGACTTTACGAGCAGTACTTC
>TRBV28|TRBD1|TRBJ1-6
CASRQQGSSYNSPLHF
TGTGCCAGCAGGCAACAGGGGAGCTCCTATAATTCACCCCTCCACTTT
>TRBV3-1/TRBV3-2|NA|TRBJ2-1
CASSHPSAGVNEQFF
TGTGCCAGCAGCCATCCATCGGCAGGGGTCAATGAGCAGTTCTTC
>TRBV5-4|TRBD1|TRBJ1-6
CASSWGQATNSPLHF
TGTGCCAGCAGCTGGGGACAGGCTACAAATTCACCCCTCCACTTT
>TRBV7-2|NA|TRBJ1-2
CASSLGHRSLANYGYTF
TGTGCCAGCAGCTTAGGGCACAGGAGTTTAGCTAACTATGGCTACACCTTC
>TRBV12-3/TRBV12-4|NA|TRBJ1-2
CASSLDPYGYTF
TGTGCCAGCAGTTTAGACCCTTATGGCTACACCTTC